This T cell receptor beta chain emerged from a study of blood T cell repertoires in COVID-19. Study background: Material from acute and convalescent COVID-19 was sourced from the United States, Italy and Spain.

The V and J ends lost 0 bases and 4 bases respectively, with 5 bases between them. CDR3 length: 13 amino acids. The germline gives CDR1 SGHRS, CDR2 YFSETQ. This clone was counted only a few times. This table comes from immunoSEQ multiplex PCR, and its TCRdb copy is limited to in-frame clones, with some not included. The sample contains roughly 60,000 clones, about 80% of which appear only once. The sequence derives from a woman at least 80 years old with acute or convalescent COVID-19. V gene TRBV5-1 combines with J gene TRBJ1-5; the D is unclear. Input material: peripheral blood. The CDR3, as DNA: TGCGCCAGCAGCTTGGGAGCAAATCAGCCCCAGCATTTT. Translating it yields CASSLGANQPQHF.